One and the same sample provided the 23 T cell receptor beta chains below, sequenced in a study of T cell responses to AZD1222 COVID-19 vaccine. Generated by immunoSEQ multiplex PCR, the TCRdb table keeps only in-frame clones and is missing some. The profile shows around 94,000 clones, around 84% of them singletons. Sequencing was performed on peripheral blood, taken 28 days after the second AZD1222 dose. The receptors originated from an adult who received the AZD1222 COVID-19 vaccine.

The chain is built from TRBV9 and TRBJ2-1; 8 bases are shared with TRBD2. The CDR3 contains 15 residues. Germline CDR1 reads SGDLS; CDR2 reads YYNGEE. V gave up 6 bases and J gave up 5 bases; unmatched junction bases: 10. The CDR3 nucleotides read TGTGCCAGCACCCCATCACTAGCGGCGGACAATGAGCAGTTCTTC. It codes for CASTPSLAADNEQFF.

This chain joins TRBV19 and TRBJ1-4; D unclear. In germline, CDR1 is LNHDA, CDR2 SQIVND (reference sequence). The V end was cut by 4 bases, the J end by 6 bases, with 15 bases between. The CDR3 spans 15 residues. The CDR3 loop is CASSRQGSYDEKLFF. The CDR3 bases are TGTGCCAGTAGTAGACAAGGGAGCTACGATGAAAAACTGTTTTTT.

The CDR3 nucleotides read TGTGCCAGCAGCCCCGGGATTATGTCCTACGAGCAGTACTTC. Translating gives CASSPGIMSYEQYF. The chain carries TRBV5-6 and TRBJ2-7; the D gene is possibly TRBD2 (5 bases). The CDR3 has 14 residues. Germline values: CDR1 SGHDT, CDR2 YYEEEE. V dropped 4 bases and J dropped 1 base, with 12 bases sitting between them. Full variable domain (remainder filled in from reference TRBV5-6 and TRBJ2-7): DAGVTQSPTHLIKTRGQQVTLRCSPKSGHDTVSWYQQALGQGPQFIFQYYEEEERQRGNFPDRFSGHQFPNYSSELNVNALLLGDSALYLCASSPGIMSYEQYFGPGTRLTVT.

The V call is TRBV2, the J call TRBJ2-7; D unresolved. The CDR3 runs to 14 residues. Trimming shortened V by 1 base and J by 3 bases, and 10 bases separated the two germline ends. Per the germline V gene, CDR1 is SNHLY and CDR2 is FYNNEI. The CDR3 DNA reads TGTGCCAGCAGTGAAGATCCTTACTACTACGAGCAGTACTTC. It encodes CASSEDPYYYEQYF.

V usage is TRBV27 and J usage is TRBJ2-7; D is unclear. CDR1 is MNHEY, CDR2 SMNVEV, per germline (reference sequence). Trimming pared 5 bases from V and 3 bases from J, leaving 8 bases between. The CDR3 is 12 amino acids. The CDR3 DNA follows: TGTGCCAGCAGTCCGAATTTCTACGAGCAGTACTTC. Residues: CASSPNFYEQYF.

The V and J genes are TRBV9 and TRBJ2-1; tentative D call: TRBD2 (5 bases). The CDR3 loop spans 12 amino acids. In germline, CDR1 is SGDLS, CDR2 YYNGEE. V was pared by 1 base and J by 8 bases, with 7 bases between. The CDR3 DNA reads TGTGCCAGCAGCGTAACCGGGGATGAGCAGTTCTTC. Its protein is CASSVTGDEQFF.

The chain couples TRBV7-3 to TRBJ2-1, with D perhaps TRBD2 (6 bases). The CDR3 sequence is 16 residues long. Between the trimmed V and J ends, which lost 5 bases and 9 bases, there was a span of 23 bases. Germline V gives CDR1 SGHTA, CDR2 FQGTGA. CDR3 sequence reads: CASSPTRASSALEQFF. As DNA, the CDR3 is TGTGCCAGCAGCCCGACTCGGGCGTCTAGCGCACTTGAGCAGTTCTTC. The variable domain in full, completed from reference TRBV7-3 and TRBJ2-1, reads GAGVSQTPSNKVTEKGKYVELRCDPISGHTALYWYRQSLGQGPEFLIYFQGTGAADDSGLPNDRFFAVRPEGSVSTLKIQRTERGDSAVYLCASSPTRASSALEQFFGPGTRLTVL.

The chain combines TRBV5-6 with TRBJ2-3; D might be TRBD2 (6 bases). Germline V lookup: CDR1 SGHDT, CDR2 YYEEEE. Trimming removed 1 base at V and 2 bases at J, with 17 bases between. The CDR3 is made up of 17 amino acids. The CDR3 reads CASSLSYGGLTTDTQYF. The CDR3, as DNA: TGTGCCAGCAGCTTGTCGTATGGGGGACTTACCACAGATACGCAGTATTTT.

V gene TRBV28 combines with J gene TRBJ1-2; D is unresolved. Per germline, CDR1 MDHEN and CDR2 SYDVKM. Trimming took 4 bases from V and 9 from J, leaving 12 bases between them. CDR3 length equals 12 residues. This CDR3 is CASSSQRRSYTF. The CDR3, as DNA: TGTGCCAGCAGTTCCCAGCGGAGAAGCTACACCTTC.

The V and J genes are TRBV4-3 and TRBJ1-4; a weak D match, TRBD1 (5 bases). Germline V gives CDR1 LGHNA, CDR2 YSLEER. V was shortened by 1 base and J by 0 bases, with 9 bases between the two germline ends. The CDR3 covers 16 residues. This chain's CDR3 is CASSQGDLATNEKLFF. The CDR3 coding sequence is TGCGCCAGCAGCCAAGGGGACCTCGCAACTAATGAAAAACTGTTTTTT.

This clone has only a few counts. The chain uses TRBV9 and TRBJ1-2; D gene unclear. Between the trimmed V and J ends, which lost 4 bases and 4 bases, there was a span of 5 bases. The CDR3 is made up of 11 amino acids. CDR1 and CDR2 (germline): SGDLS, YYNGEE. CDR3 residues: CASSPIYGYTF. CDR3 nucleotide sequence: TGTGCCAGCAGCCCCATCTATGGCTACACCTTC.

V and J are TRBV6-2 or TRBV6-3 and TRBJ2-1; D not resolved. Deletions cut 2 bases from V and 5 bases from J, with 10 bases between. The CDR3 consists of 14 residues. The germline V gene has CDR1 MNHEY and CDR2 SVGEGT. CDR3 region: CASSYLGMNNEQFF. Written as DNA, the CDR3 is TGTGCCAGCAGTTACCTGGGGATGAACAATGAGCAGTTCTTC.

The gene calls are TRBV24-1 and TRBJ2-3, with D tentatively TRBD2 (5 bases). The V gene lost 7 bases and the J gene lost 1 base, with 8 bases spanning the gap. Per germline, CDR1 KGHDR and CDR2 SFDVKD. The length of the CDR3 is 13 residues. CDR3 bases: TGTGCCACCAGGGGAGCAGGCACAGATACGCAGTATTTT. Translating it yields CATRGAGTDTQYF.

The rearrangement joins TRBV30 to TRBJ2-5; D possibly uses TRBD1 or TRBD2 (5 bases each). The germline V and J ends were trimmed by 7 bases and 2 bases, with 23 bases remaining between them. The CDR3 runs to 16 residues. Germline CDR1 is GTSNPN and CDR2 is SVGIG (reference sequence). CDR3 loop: CASGRFEGSKQETQYF. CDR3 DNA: TGTGCCTCCGGACGGTTTGAGGGGAGTAAACAAGAGACCCAGTACTTC.

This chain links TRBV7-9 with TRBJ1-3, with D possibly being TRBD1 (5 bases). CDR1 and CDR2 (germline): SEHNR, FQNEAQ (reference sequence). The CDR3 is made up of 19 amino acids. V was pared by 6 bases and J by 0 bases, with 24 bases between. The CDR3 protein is CASRRLGGTRDPSGNTIYF. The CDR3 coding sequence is TGTGCCAGCAGAAGGCTTGGGGGGACCAGGGACCCCTCTGGAAACACCATATATTTT.

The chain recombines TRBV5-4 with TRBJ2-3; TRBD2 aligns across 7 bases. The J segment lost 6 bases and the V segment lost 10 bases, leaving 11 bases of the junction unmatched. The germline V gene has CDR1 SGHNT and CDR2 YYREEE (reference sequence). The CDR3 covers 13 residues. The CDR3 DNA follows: TGTGCCGGCCGAAGCGGGATGGCGGATACGCAGTATTTT. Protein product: CAGRSGMADTQYF.

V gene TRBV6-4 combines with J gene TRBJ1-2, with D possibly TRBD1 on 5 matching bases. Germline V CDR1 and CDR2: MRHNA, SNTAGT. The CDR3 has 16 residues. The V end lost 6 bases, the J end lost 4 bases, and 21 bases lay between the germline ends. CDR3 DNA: TGTGCCAGCAGGGGGGGAGGGGCGAGCGTTACCTATGGCTACACCTTC. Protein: CASRGGGASVTYGYTF.

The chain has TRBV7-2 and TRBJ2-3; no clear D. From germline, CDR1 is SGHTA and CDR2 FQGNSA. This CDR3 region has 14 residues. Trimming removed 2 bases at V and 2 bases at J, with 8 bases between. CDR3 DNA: TGTGCCAGCAGCTTATCCCCTATCACAGATACGCAGTATTTT. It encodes CASSLSPITDTQYF. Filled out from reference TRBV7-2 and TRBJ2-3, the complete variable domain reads GAGVSQSPSNKVTEKGKDVELRCDPISGHTALYWYRQSLGQGLEFLIYFQGNSAPDKSGLPSDRFSAERTGGSVSTLTIQRTQQEDSAVYLCASSLSPITDTQYFGPGTRLTVL.

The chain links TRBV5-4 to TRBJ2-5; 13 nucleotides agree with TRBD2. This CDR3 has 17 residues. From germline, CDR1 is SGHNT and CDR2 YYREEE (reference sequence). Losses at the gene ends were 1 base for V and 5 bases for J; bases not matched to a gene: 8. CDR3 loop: CASSLWGLAGNRETQYF. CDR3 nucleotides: TGTGCCAGCAGCTTGTGGGGACTAGCGGGAAATAGGGAGACCCAGTACTTC.

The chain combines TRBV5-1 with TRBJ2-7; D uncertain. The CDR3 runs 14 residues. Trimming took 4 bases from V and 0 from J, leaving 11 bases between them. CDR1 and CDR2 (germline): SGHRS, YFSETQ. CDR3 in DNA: TGCGCCAGCAGCAAGGACGGAAGCTCCTACGAGCAGTACTTC. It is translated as CASSKDGSSYEQYF.

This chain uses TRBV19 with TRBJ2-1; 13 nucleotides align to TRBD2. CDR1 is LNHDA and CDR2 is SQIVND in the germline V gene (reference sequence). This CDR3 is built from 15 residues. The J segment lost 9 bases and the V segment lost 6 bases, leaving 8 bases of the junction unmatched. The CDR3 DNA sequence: TGTGCCAGTAGCCAACTAGCGGGGGGGTTAACTGAGCAGTTCTTC. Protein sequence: CASSQLAGGLTEQFF.

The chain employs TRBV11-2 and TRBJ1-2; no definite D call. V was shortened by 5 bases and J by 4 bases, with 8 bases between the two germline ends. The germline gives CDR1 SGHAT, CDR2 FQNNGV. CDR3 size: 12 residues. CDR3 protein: CASSAGIYGYTF. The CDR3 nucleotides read TGTGCCAGCAGCGCAGGTATCTATGGCTACACCTTC.

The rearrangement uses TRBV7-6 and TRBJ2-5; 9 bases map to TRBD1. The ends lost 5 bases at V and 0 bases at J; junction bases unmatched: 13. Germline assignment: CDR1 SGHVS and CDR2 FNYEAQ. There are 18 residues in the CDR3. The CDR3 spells CASSPISHGQGNQETQYF. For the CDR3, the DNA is TGTGCCAGCAGCCCTATATCCCACGGACAGGGGAACCAAGAGACCCAGTACTTC.